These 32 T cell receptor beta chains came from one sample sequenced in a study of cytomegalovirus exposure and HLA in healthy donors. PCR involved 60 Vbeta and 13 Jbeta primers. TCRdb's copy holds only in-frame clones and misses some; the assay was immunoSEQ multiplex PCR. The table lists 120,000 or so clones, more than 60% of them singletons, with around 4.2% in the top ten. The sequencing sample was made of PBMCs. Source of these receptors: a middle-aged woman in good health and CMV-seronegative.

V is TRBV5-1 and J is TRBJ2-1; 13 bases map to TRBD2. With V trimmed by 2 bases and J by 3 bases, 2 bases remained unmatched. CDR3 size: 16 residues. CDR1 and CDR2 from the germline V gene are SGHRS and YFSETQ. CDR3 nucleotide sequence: TGCGCCAGCAGCTTACGGACTAGCGGGGGCTACAATGAGCAGTTCTTC. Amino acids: CASSLRTSGGYNEQFF.

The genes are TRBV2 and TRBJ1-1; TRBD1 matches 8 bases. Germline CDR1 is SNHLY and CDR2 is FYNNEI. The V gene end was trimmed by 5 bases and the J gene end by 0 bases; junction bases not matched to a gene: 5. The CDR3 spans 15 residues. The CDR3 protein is CASSLDRAMNTEAFF. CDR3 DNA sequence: TGTGCCAGCAGTCTGGACAGGGCTATGAACACTGAAGCTTTCTTT.

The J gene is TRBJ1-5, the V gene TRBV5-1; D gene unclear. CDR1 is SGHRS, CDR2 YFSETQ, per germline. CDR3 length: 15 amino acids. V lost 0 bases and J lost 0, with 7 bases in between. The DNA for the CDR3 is TGCGCCAGCAGCTTGGATGGCAGTAGCAATCAGCCCCAGCATTTT. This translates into CASSLDGSSNQPQHF.

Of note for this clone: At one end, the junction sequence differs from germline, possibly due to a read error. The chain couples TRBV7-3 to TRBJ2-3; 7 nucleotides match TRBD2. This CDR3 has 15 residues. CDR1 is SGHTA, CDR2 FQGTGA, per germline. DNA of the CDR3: TGTTCCAGCAGCTTAACTAGCGTAAATACAGATACGCAGTATTTT. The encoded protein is CSSSLTSVNTDTQYF.

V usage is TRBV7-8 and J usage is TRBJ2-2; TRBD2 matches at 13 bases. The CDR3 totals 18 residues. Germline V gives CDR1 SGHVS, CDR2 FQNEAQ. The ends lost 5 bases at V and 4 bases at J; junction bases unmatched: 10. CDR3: CASSPRTSGGPITGELFF. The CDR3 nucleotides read TGTGCCAGCAGCCCCAGGACTAGCGGGGGCCCAATCACCGGGGAGCTGTTTTTT.

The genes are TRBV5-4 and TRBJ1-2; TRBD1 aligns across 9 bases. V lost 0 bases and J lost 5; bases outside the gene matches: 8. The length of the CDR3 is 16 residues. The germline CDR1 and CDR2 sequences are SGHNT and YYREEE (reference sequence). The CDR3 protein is CASSLEGTGMRYGYTF. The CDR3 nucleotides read TGTGCCAGCAGCTTGGAAGGGACAGGGATGAGGTATGGCTACACCTTC.

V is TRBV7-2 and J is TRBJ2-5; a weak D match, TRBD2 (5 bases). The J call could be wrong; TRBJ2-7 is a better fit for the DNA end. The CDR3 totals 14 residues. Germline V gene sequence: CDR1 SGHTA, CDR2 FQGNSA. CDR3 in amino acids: CASSFQSGTYEQYF. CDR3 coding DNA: TGTGCCAGCAGCTTTCAAAGCGGAACCTACGAGCAGTACTTC.

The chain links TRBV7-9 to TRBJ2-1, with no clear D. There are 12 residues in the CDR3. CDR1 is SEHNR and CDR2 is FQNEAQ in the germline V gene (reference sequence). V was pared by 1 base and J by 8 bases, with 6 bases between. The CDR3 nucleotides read TGTGCCAGCAGCTTAGTCAGGTATGAGCAGTTCTTC. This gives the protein CASSLVRYEQFF.

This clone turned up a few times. The CDR3 reads CASRRRYTRFAGNEQFF. CDR3 coding DNA: TGTGCCAGTAGACGAAGATATACTAGGTTTGCTGGCAATGAGCAGTTCTTC. The chain recombines TRBV19 with TRBJ2-1; D might be TRBD2 (5 bases). Germline V gene data show CDR1 as LNHDA and CDR2 as SQIVND (reference sequence). With 6 bases removed from V and 6 bases from J, the gap between germline ends came to 24 bases. The CDR3 has 17 amino acids.

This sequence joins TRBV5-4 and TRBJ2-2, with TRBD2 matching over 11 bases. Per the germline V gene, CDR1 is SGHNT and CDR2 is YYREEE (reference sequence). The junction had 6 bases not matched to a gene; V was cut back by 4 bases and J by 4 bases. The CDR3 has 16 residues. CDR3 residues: CASSAGTSGSTGELFF. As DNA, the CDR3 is TGTGCCAGCAGCGCCGGGACTAGCGGATCCACCGGGGAGCTGTTTTTT.

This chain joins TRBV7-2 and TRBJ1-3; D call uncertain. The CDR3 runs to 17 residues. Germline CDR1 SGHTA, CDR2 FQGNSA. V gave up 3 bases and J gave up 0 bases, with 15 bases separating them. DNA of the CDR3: TGTGCCAGCAGCTTTTCCTCCTCCCGGAGCTCTGGAAACACCATATATTTT. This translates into CASSFSSSRSSGNTIYF.

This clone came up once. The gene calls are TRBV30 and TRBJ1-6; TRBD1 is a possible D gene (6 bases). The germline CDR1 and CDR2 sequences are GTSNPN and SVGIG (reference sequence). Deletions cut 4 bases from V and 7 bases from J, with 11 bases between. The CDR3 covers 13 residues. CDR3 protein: CAWKGGHNSPLHF. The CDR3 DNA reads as TGTGCCTGGAAGGGGGGGCACAATTCACCCCTCCACTTT.

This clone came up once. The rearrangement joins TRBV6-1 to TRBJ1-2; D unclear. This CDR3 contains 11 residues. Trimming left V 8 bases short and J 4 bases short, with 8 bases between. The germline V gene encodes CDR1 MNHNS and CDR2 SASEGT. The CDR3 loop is CASAGAYGYTF. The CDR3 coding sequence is TGTGCCAGCGCCGGAGCCTATGGCTACACCTTC.

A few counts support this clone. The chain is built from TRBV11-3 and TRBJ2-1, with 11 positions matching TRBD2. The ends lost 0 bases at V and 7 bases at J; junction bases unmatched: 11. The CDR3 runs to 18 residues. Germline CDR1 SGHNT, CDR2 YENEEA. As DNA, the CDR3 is TGTGCCAGCAGCTTAGAGTATAAGGGACTAGCGGCACCTAATGAGCAGTTCTTC. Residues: CASSLEYKGLAAPNEQFF.

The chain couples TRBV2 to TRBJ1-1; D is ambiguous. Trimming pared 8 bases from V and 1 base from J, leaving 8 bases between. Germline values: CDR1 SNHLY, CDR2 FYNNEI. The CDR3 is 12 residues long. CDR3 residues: CASQAGNTEAFF. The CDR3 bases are TGTGCCAGCCAGGCGGGGAACACTGAAGCTTTCTTT.

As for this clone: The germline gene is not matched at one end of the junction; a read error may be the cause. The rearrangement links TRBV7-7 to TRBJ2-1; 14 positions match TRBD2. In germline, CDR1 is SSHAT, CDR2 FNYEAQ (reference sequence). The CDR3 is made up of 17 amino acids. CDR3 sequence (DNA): TGTGCTAGCAGCCCCTCCCCAGGGACTAGCGGGAGTCATGAGCAGTTCTTC. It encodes CASSPSPGTSGSHEQFF.

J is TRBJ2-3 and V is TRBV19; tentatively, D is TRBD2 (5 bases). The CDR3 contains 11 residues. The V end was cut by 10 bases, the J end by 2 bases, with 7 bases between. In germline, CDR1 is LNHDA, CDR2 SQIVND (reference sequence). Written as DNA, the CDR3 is TGTGCCATGGGAGACACAGATACGCAGTATTTT. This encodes CAMGDTDTQYF.

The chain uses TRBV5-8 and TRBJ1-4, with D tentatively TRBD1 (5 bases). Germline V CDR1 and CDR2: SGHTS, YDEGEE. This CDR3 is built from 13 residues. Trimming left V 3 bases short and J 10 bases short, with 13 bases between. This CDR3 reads CASSSTDTVKLFF. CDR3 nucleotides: TGTGCCAGCAGCTCGACAGATACAGTAAAACTGTTTTTT.

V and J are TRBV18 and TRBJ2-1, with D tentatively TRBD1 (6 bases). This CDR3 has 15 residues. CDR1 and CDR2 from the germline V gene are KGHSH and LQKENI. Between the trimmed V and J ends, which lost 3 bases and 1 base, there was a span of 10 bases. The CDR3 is CASSPVGASYNEQFF. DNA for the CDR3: TGTGCCAGCTCACCGGTGGGGGCGTCCTACAATGAGCAGTTCTTC.

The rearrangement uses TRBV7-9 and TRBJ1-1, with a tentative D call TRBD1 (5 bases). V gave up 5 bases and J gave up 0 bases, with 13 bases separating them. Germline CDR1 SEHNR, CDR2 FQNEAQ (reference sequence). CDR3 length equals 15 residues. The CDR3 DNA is TGTGCCAGCAGCAAAGACAGAGGCCTGAACACTGAAGCTTTCTTT. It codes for CASSKDRGLNTEAFF.

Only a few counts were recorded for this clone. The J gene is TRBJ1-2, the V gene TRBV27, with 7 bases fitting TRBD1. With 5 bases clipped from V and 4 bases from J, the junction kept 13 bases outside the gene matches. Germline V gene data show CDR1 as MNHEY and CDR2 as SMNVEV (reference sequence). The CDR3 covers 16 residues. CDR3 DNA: TGTGCCAGCAGTCCAGGGCCAGGGGGGTTGGGCTATGGCTACACCTTC. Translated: CASSPGPGGLGYGYTF.

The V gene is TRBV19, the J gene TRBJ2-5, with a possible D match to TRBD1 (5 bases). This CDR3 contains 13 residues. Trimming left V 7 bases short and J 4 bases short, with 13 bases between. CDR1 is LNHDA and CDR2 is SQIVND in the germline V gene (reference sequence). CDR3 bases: TGTGCCAGTATGGAGCAGGGATCAGAGACCCAGTACTTC. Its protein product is CASMEQGSETQYF. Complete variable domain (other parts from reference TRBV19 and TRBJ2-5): DGGITQSPKYLFRKEGQNVTLSCEQNLNHDAMYWYRQDPGQGLRLIYYSQIVNDFQKGDIAEGYSVSREKKESFPLTVTSAQKNPTAFYLCASMEQGSETQYFGPGTRLLVL.

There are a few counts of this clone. The CDR3 coding sequence is TGTGCCAGCTCACTCGGGAGGGACGAACCCCAGCATTTT. It specifies CASSLGRDEPQHF. The chain couples TRBV18 to TRBJ1-5, with a weak D call TRBD1 (5 bases). The length of the CDR3 is 13 residues. The germline V gene has CDR1 KGHSH and CDR2 LQKENI. V was cut by 4 bases and J by 10 bases, with 14 bases left in between.

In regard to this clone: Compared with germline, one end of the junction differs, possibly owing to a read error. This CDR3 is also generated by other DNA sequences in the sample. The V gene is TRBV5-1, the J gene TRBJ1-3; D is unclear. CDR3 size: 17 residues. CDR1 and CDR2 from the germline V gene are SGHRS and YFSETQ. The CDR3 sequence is CASSSRDPSFSGNTIYF. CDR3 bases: TGCGCCAGCAGCTCCCGGGATCCTTCCTTCTCTGGAAACACCATATATTTC. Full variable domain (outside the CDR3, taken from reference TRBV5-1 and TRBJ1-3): KAGVTQTPRYLIKTRGQQVTLSCSPISGHRSVSWYQQTPGQGLQFLFEYFSETQRNKGNFPGRFSGRQFSNSRSEMNVSTLELGDSALYLCASSSRDPSFSGNTIYFGEGSWLTVV.

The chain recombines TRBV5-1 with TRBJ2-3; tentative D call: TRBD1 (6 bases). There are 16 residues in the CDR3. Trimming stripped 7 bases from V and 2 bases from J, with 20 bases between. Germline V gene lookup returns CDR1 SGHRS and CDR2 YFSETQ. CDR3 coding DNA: TGCGCCAGCTCCCGAGGGGGAGCTGATCCCACAGATACGCAGTATTTT. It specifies CASSRGGADPTDTQYF.

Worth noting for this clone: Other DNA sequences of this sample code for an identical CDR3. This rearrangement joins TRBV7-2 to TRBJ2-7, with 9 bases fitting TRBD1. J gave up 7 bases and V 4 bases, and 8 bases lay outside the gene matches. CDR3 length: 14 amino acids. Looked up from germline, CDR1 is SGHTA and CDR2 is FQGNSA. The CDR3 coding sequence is TGTGCCAGCAGCTGGGGACAGGGCGGATATGAGCAGTACTTC. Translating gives CASSWGQGGYEQYF.

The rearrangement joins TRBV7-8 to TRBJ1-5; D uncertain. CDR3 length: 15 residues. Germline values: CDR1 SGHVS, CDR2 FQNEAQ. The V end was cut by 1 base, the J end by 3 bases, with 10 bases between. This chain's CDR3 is CASSLGRSINQPQHF. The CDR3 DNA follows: TGTGCCAGCAGCTTAGGTCGGAGTATCAATCAGCCCCAGCATTTT.

The CDR3 sequence is CASSVATDSIYGYTF. The CDR3 nucleotides read TGTGCCAGCAGCGTAGCGACAGATTCCATCTATGGCTACACCTTC. The chain carries TRBV9 and TRBJ1-2; tentative D call: TRBD1 (5 bases). V lost 0 bases, J lost 4 bases, and 13 bases lay in between. Germline V gene data show CDR1 as SGDLS and CDR2 as YYNGEE. CDR3 size: 15 residues.

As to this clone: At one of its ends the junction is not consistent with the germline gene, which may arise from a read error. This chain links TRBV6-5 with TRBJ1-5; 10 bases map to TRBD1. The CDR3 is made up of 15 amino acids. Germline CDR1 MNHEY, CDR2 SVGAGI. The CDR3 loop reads CASSWDRGSNRPQHF. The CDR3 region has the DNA TGTGCCAGCAGTTGGGACAGGGGAAGTAATCGGCCCCAGCATTTT.

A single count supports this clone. The CDR3 DNA is TGTGCCAGTAGGGGGCCCAATCAGCCCCAGCATTTT. Residues: CASRGPNQPQHF. This chain uses TRBV28 with TRBJ1-5; 7 bases line up with TRBD1. This CDR3 spans 12 amino acids. Trimming at V came to 9 bases and at J to 3 bases, leaving 2 bases not matched to a gene. In germline, CDR1 is MDHEN, CDR2 SYDVKM.

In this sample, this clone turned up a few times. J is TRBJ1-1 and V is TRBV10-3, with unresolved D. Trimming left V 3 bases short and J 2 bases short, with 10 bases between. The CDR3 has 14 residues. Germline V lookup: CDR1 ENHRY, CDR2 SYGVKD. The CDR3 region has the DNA TGTGCCATCAGTGATCCCAGCGTCAACACTGAAGCTTTCTTT. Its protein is CAISDPSVNTEAFF.

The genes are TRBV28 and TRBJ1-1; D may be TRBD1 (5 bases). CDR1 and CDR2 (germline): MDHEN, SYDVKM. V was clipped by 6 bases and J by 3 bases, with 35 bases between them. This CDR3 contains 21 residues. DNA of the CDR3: TGTGCCAGCAGCCGCATATCCAATGAGACAGTATTTTTATGGGCGGACACTGAAGCTTTCTTT. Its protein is CASSRISNETVFLWADTEAFF.